The source of this TCR beta chain is a study of Graves' ophthalmopathy and Graves' hyperthyroidism (dated by TCRdb to 2016 to 2019). Context from the whole study: Peripheral blood was collected at initial diagnosis, before any treatment. In total, approximately 130 blood samples were TCR-sequenced: around 42 ophthalmopathy, over 70 hyperthyroidism and about 17 hyperthyroidism-to-ophthalmopathy patients. In about six hyperthyroidism patients, the T-cell repertoires found in thyroid tissue were compared with those found in blood. The study used signatures of the TCR beta repertoire to tell Graves' ophthalmopathy apart from Graves' hyperthyroidism and to predict which patients would progress to ophthalmopathy. The roughly 100 discovery patients were randomly divided into training and test sets at a 7:3 ratio. For independent validation, a separate cohort was made up of roughly 19 hyperthyroidism patients plus 17 patients who later progressed from hyperthyroidism to ophthalmopathy. To explore V-J signatures that separate ophthalmopathy from hyperthyroidism, a discovery set of about a hundred patients was enrolled, consisting of about 43 with ophthalmopathy and approximately 60 with stable hyperthyroidism. After sampling, hyperthyroidism patients received methimazole starting at 30 mg daily, and ophthalmopathy patients received high-dose intravenous methylprednisolone. The full study reports these points: In validation, the model predicted ophthalmopathy progression with 55% to 71% sensitivity and 72.22% specificity; more than ten predicted patients were CT-confirmed with GO in a median of around 6 months. No statistical method was used to set the sample size in advance, and the investigators knew which group each participant was assigned to. Among expanded thyroid clonotypes with frequency above 0.001, most also showed up in blood, which suggests that blood repertoires may reflect the thyroid immune response. The 13-signature model separated ophthalmopathy from stable hyperthyroidism with roughly 88% sensitivity and less than 83% specificity in cross-validation, and 80%/75% in the test set.

Including the terminal cysteine and phenylalanine, the CDR3 comprises 15 residues. The sequence is cut down to CDR3 DNA, 45 bases in frame from base 1. V is shortened by 6 bases, J by 0 bases, and the region joining them spans 14 bases. CDR1 and CDR2 (MNHEY, SVGEGT) derive from the germline V gene. A patient counted as having stable hyperthyroidism if there was no progression to ophthalmopathy within 18 months of follow-up. Patients with hyperthyroidism were aged 18 to 65 years, had been newly diagnosed, and had a disease duration of less than 2 months. Patients with other autoimmune diseases, uncontrolled infections, pregnancy or lactation were excluded. Clinical symptoms, serum thyroxine, TRAb, thyroid ultrasound and orbital computed tomography were used for diagnosis. Using Ficoll-Paque density gradient centrifugation, PBMCs were isolated from 9.5 to 10 ml of fresh peripheral blood. Total RNA was extracted with Trizol reagent and quality-checked on an Agilent 2100 Bioanalyzer.

TCR beta CDR3 regions were amplified from RNA transcripts for repertoire sequencing. The first round of RT-PCR was done with HTBI primers and the Qiagen OneStep RT-PCR kit, and was followed by a second round of multiplex PCR, then size selection and purification. Sequencing of the libraries was carried out on an Illumina HiSeq2000 in paired-end mode with 100 bp reads. As for the original processing: Reads were processed with SOAPnuke, discarding reads with adapters, uncalled bases, mean Phred below 15, or no exact constant-primer or identifier match. COPE v1.2.5 was used to merge the high-quality paired reads. Each unique nucleotide sequence was treated as a clonotype, and MiTCR v1.1 was used to align the clonotypes to the IMGT TRB V, D and J references. Only V-J combinations with frequency above 0.0001 were analysed, covering over 99% of repertoires. For each V-J combination, a TCR clonal expansion and chaos score was defined as the ratio of F50 clonal expansion to chaos observed in the TCRdist matrix. Welch's t-statistics and random forest were used to reduce features to about 14 V-J combinations, which were fed into a naive Bayes classifier. Thyroid-blood repertoire similarity was quantified with the Morisita-Horn index. The raw public reads went through TCRdb reprocessing: fastp at Q25, MiXCR clone calling, in-frame beta chains kept. Rows merge per CDR3 protein into single entries with the most common DNA and genes. TCRdb's processing, not the authors' own work, is the source of the V and J calls. This sample gives just over 600,000 distinct CDR3 sequences in total; roughly 20% of them show up just once. Of the sample, around 6.9% falls within the top ten clones.

In this sample, this clonotype turned up a few times. Its antigen is unknown. Qualities for individual bases were not recorded, and no much larger clone is one base off. Sequenced input: peripheral blood. This clonotype originated in a woman under 30 with stable Graves' hyperthyroidism. Some clones in this sample may be carry-over from other donors' samples. Donor details come from another sample of the same person, matched by shared clones. The chain is assembled from TRBV6-2 or TRBV6-3 and TRBJ1-1; the D gene is perhaps TRBD1, from 5 matching bases. The CDR3 protein sequence reads: CASRKGAGMNTEAFF. The DNA sequence is given as TGTGCCAGCAGAAAGGGTGCAGGGATGAACACTGAAGCTTTCTTT.